The rows below give T cell receptor beta chains drawn from one sample of a study of cytomegalovirus exposure and HLA in healthy donors. Only in-frame clones appear in the TCRdb table, and some are missing; sequencing was by immunoSEQ multiplex PCR. This repertoire shows 150,000 or so clones, just under 80% found once; its top ten account for 9% to 10%. The sequencing sample was made of PBMCs. The source of these receptors is a man between 18 and 29 years old in good health and CMV-seropositive. Both conserved end residues are part of each CDR3. Each record gives: CDR3 protein, CDR3 DNA, J gene, D gene, V gene, clone size. The D gene is left open where the match is weak. A clone size is listed for some rows: how often the clone was seen (once, few, many), or a class if it is expanded.

CASRWRQDSNQPQHF | TGTGCCAGCAGATGGAGACAGGATAGCAATCAGCCCCAGCATTTT | TRBJ1-5 | . | TRBV28 | .
CASSQEGRVSYNEQFF | TGCGCCAGCAGCCAAGAAGGGAGGGTCTCCTACAATGAGCAGTTCTTC | TRBJ2-1 | TRBD2 | TRBV4-1 | .
CSALWGDNEQFF | TGCAGCGCCCTTTGGGGAGACAATGAGCAGTTCTTC | TRBJ2-1 | . | TRBV29-1 | .
CASSPPIGQPTNEKLFF | TGTGCCAGCTCACCACCGATCGGACAGCCAACTAATGAAAAACTGTTTTTT | TRBJ1-4 | . | TRBV18 | .
CASSEGYYSYEQYF | TGTGCCAGCAGTGAAGGTTACTACTCCTACGAGCAGTACTTC | TRBJ2-7 | . | TRBV6-1 | few
CALRTGKEETQYF | TGTGCCCTACGGACAGGGAAAGAAGAGACCCAGTACTTC | TRBJ2-5 | TRBD1 | TRBV6-1 | .
CASSPSGGTEAFF | TGTGCCAGTAGTCCCTCAGGGGGGACTGAAGCTTTCTTT | TRBJ1-1 | TRBD1 | TRBV19 | .
CASSSTSGNSYEQYF | TGTGCCAGCAGCTCGACTAGCGGGAACTCCTACGAGCAGTACTTC | TRBJ2-7 | TRBD2 | TRBV11-2 | .
CASSWVTGTGNTIYF | TGTGCCAGCAGCTGGGTCACAGGAACTGGAAACACCATATATTTT | TRBJ1-3 | . | TRBV7-9 | .
CASSLAGGRARNEQFF | TGTGCCAGCAGCTTAGCTGGCGGGAGAGCTCGGAATGAGCAGTTCTTC | TRBJ2-1 | TRBD2 | TRBV7-2 | .
CASSVGSGGSYEQYF | TGTGCCAGCAGCGTAGGGTCAGGGGGGTCCTACGAGCAGTACTTC | TRBJ2-7 | . | TRBV9 | .
CASSFARVTPNEQFF | TGTGCCAGCAGCTTTGCGCGGGTTACCCCGAATGAGCAGTTCTTC | TRBJ2-1 | . | TRBV11-2 | .